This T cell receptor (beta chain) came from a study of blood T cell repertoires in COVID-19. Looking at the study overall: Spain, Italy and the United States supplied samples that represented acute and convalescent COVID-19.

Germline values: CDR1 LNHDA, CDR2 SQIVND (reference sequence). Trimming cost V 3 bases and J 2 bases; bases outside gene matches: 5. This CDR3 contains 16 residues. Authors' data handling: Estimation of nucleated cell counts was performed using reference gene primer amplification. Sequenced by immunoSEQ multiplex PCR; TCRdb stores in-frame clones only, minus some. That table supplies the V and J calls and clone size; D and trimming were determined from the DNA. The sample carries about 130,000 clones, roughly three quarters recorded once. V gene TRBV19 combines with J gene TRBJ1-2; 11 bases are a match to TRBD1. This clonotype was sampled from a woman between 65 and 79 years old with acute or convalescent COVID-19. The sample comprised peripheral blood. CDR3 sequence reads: CASSIWGTGGNYGYTF. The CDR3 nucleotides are TGTGCCAGTAGTATCTGGGGGACAGGGGGGAACTATGGCTACACCTTC.